These T cell receptor beta chains were read from a single sample in a study of blood T cell repertoires in COVID-19. Sequencing used immunoSEQ multiplex PCR; TCRdb keeps in-frame clones, though not all of them. The table lists roughly 150,000 clones, 70% to 90% of them singletons. The sample was PBMCs or T cells enriched from blood (not recorded which). All receptors come from a woman aged 40-49 years who had recovered from COVID-19. The CDR3 runs from the conserved cysteine through the conserved F or W. The order of the fields is V gene, D gene, J gene, clone size, CDR3 DNA, CDR3 protein. A D gene is named only where the DNA matches it firmly. Only part of the rows carry a size: once, few, many, or a class if the clone is expanded.

V: TRBV5-1; D: .; J: TRBJ1-6; size: .; DNA: TGCGCCAGCAGCTTGGAGGGGCTACCCCTCCACTTT; CDR3: CASSLEGLPLHF
V: TRBV5-4; D: TRBD1; J: TRBJ2-5; size: once; DNA: TGTGCCAGCAGCTTAATCCGGGACAGCAAAGAGACCCAGTACTTC; CDR3: CASSLIRDSKETQYF
V: TRBV19; D: TRBD1; J: TRBJ2-5; size: .; DNA: TGTGCCAGTAGTCCAGGACAGGGAGGAGAGACCCAGTACTTC; CDR3: CASSPGQGGETQYF
V: TRBV6-1; D: .; J: TRBJ2-1; size: .; DNA: TGTGCCAGCAGTGAATCCGGAGGTGTCTCCTACAATGAGCAGTTCTTC; CDR3: CASSESGGVSYNEQFF
V: TRBV30; D: .; J: TRBJ1-4; size: .; DNA: TGTGCCTGGAGTAATTCAGGCACTAATGAAAAACTGTTTTTT; CDR3: CAWSNSGTNEKLFF
V: TRBV5-1; D: TRBD1; J: TRBJ2-1; size: .; DNA: TGCGCCAGCAGCTTGGGGACAGGGGGCTCCTACAATGAGCAGTTCTTC; CDR3: CASSLGTGGSYNEQFF
V: TRBV5-1; D: .; J: TRBJ1-2; size: .; DNA: TGCGCCAGCAGCTTGGCAGGGAATACCAACTATGGCTACACCTTC; CDR3: CASSLAGNTNYGYTF
V: TRBV7-3; D: TRBD2; J: TRBJ2-1; size: .; DNA: TGTGCCAGCAGCACCTCCGGGACTAGCGGGGCTCGTTCCTACAATGAGCAGTTCTTC; CDR3: CASSTSGTSGARSYNEQFF
V: TRBV25-1; D: TRBD2; J: TRBJ2-1; size: .; DNA: TGTGCCAGCACTCCGACTAGCGGGGACTCCTACAATGAGCAGTTCTTC; CDR3: CASTPTSGDSYNEQFF
V: TRBV5-1; D: TRBD1; J: TRBJ1-2; size: .; DNA: TGCGCCAGCAGCTGGGACAGGTCCTGGGGAGGCTACACCTTC; CDR3: CASSWDRSWGGYTF
V: TRBV19; D: .; J: TRBJ1-4; size: .; DNA: TGTGCCAGTAGTGGGCCCCCGAGAGGGGAAAAACTGTTTTTT; CDR3: CASSGPPRGEKLFF
V: TRBV30; D: .; J: TRBJ1-1; size: .; DNA: TGTGCCTGGAGTGTAACCAGATTAAAAAAACTGAACACTGAAGCTTTCTTT; CDR3: CAWSVTRLKKLNTEAFF
V: TRBV7-9; D: TRBD2; J: TRBJ2-7; size: .; DNA: TGTGCCAGCAGCTTAACTGAACTAGCGGGGTCCGACTACGAGCAGTACTTC; CDR3: CASSLTELAGSDYEQYF
V: TRBV29-1; D: .; J: TRBJ1-3; size: .; DNA: TGCAGCGTTCGATTTGACAGAAGCTCTGGAAACACCATATATTTT; CDR3: CSVRFDRSSGNTIYF
V: TRBV1; D: .; J: TRBJ1-2; size: once; DNA: TGCACCAGCAGGCCGAATTCAGGGCGGGACGGCTACACCTTC; CDR3: CTSRPNSGRDGYTF
V: TRBV14; D: TRBD1; J: TRBJ1-1; size: once; DNA: TGTGCCAGCAGCCACTCAGGGGGCTTGGTAACTGAAGCTTTCTTT; CDR3: CASSHSGGLVTEAFF
V: TRBV10-3; D: .; J: TRBJ2-2; size: .; DNA: TGTGCCATCAGTGAGTCAAACGGGAGTGGAACCGGGGAGCTGTTTTTT; CDR3: CAISESNGSGTGELFF
V: TRBV7-9; D: TRBD1; J: TRBJ1-4; size: .; DNA: TGTGCCAGCAGAAGGGCCGGGACAGGGTTAGGCCCCGCAACTAATGAAAAACTGTTTTTT; CDR3: CASRRAGTGLGPATNEKLFF
V: TRBV5-1; D: .; J: TRBJ1-2; size: .; DNA: TGCGCCAGCAGCTTGGATGGCGGACAGATCTCTAACTATGGCTACACCTTC; CDR3: CASSLDGGQISNYGYTF
V: TRBV6-6; D: .; J: TRBJ1-3; size: .; DNA: TGTGCCAGCAGAGGAAACTACGGAAACACCATATATTTT; CDR3: CASRGNYGNTIYF
V: TRBV5-4; D: .; J: TRBJ1-2; size: .; DNA: TGTGCCAGCAGCTTGGTCGGGTCTGATGGCTACACCTTC; CDR3: CASSLVGSDGYTF
V: TRBV6-5; D: .; J: TRBJ1-6; size: .; DNA: TGTGCCAGCAGTTACTCGGCACTATCACCCCTCCACTTT; CDR3: CASSYSALSPLHF
V: TRBV5-8; D: .; J: TRBJ1-3; size: .; DNA: TGTGCCAGCAGCTTGGAGCGGGGGGACATGTTGGAGGGAAACACCATATATTTT; CDR3: CASSLERGDMLEGNTIYF
V: TRBV5-6; D: TRBD1; J: TRBJ1-2; size: .; DNA: TGTGCCAGCAGCCCCAGGACAGGGGCGATAACTAACTATGGCTACACCTTC; CDR3: CASSPRTGAITNYGYTF
V: TRBV7-9; D: .; J: TRBJ2-1; size: .; DNA: TGTGCCAGCAGCTTTGTGGCTGAGCAGTTCTTC; CDR3: CASSFVAEQFF
V: TRBV28; D: TRBD2; J: TRBJ2-3; size: .; DNA: TGTGCCAGCAGTTCCCCAGGACTAGCGGAAAACACAGATACGCAGTATTTT; CDR3: CASSSPGLAENTDTQYF
V: TRBV20-1; D: TRBD2; J: TRBJ2-1; size: .; DNA: TGCAGTGCTAGTGAAAAGCGGGATTACAATGAGCAGTTCTTC; CDR3: CSASEKRDYNEQFF
V: TRBV19; D: .; J: TRBJ2-1; size: .; DNA: TGTGCCAGTAGCCATGTGGGCCTCCGTAATGGGCAGTTCTTC; CDR3: CASSHVGLRNGQFF
V: TRBV9; D: TRBD1; J: TRBJ1-1; size: once; DNA: TGTGCCAGCAGCGTGACAGGGCACACTGAAGCTTTCTTT; CDR3: CASSVTGHTEAFF
V: TRBV6-5; D: .; J: TRBJ1-1; size: .; DNA: TGTGCCAGCAGTTACTCGAGGGGGTTCCCTGAAGCTTTCTTT; CDR3: CASSYSRGFPEAFF
V: TRBV4-1; D: TRBD1; J: TRBJ1-1; size: .; DNA: TGCGCCAGCAGCGGGACAGGGGTCGCTGAAGCTTTCTTT; CDR3: CASSGTGVAEAFF
V: TRBV3-1/TRBV3-2; D: .; J: TRBJ1-4; size: .; DNA: TGTGCCAGCAGCCAAAGGGGCTTCGGTGAAAAACTGTTTTTT; CDR3: CASSQRGFGEKLFF
V: TRBV13; D: TRBD2; J: TRBJ2-1; size: .; DNA: TGTGCCAGCAGCTTAGTGAAACTAGCGGGAGGAACGAGCTCCTACAATGAGCAGTTCTTC; CDR3: CASSLVKLAGGTSSYNEQFF
V: TRBV10-3; D: .; J: TRBJ2-1; size: .; DNA: TGTGCCATCAGATCAGGGAATGAGCAGTTCTTC; CDR3: CAIRSGNEQFF
V: TRBV5-1; D: .; J: TRBJ2-1; size: .; DNA: TGCGCCAGCAGCTTGGTTTCCAGCGGGTCGGATGAGCAGTTCTTC; CDR3: CASSLVSSGSDEQFF
V: TRBV6-5; D: TRBD1; J: TRBJ1-5; size: .; DNA: TGTGCCAGCCTCGACCAGGGGGTTCAGCCCCAGCATTTT; CDR3: CASLDQGVQPQHF
V: TRBV27; D: .; J: TRBJ2-2; size: .; DNA: TGTGCCAGCAGCCGTACTCAACCCTATACCGGGGAGCTGTTTTTT; CDR3: CASSRTQPYTGELFF
V: TRBV7-8; D: .; J: TRBJ2-7; size: .; DNA: TGTGCCAGCGGGCTCGGGGACGGGGGCTACGAGCAGTACTTC; CDR3: CASGLGDGGYEQYF
V: TRBV6-1; D: TRBD2; J: TRBJ2-5; size: .; DNA: TGTGCCAGCAGTGAAGCGGCTAGCGGGGTAGGGGAGACCCAGTACTTC; CDR3: CASSEAASGVGETQYF
V: TRBV5-4; D: TRBD1; J: TRBJ1-6; size: .; DNA: TGTGCCAGCAGCCACCAGGACAGGGTTGATTCACCCCTCCACTTT; CDR3: CASSHQDRVDSPLHF
V: TRBV9; D: .; J: TRBJ2-3; size: .; DNA: TGTGCCAGCAGCGTAACTAGACTTACAGATACGCAGTATTTT; CDR3: CASSVTRLTDTQYF
V: TRBV18; D: .; J: TRBJ1-1; size: once; DNA: TGTGCCAGCTCACCAGTCACAGGCTTCACTGAAGCTTTCTTT; CDR3: CASSPVTGFTEAFF
V: TRBV6-5; D: TRBD1; J: TRBJ2-3; size: .; DNA: TGTGCCAGCATCCCTTGGGGACAGGGGACAGATACGCAGTATTTT; CDR3: CASIPWGQGTDTQYF
V: TRBV19; D: .; J: TRBJ1-2; size: .; DNA: TGTGCCAGTAGTCCCACAGGGTCCTATGGCTACACCTTC; CDR3: CASSPTGSYGYTF
V: TRBV7-9; D: TRBD2; J: TRBJ2-5; size: few; DNA: TGTGCCAGCAGGTTAGCGGGAGTAGGGGAGACCCAGTACTTC; CDR3: CASRLAGVGETQYF
V: TRBV25-1; D: .; J: TRBJ2-1; size: once; DNA: TGTGCCAGCGGGGGGTTAGGGTTGGGCTCCTACAATGAGCAGTTCTTC; CDR3: CASGGLGLGSYNEQFF
V: TRBV5-1; D: .; J: TRBJ1-1; size: .; DNA: TGCGCCAGCAGCTTGGTGAGTGGAGCGAACACTGAAGCTTTCTTT; CDR3: CASSLVSGANTEAFF
V: TRBV25-1; D: .; J: TRBJ2-3; size: few; DNA: TGTGCCAGCACCAGAGGTGTTGAACAGTATTTT; CDR3: CASTRGVEQYF
V: TRBV5-8; D: TRBD1; J: TRBJ1-1; size: .; DNA: TGTGCCAGCAGTTCTATCCACAGGGGGTTCAACACTGAAGCTTTCTTT; CDR3: CASSSIHRGFNTEAFF
V: TRBV7-9; D: TRBD2; J: TRBJ2-1; size: .; DNA: TGTGCCAGCAGCTTGCCGGGACTAGCGGGAGCCCATGAGCAGTTCTTC; CDR3: CASSLPGLAGAHEQFF
V: TRBV28; D: .; J: TRBJ2-5; size: .; DNA: TGTGCCAGCCTGTCAATGGCGGCCCCACAAGAGACCCAGTACTTC; CDR3: CASLSMAAPQETQYF
V: TRBV5-5; D: .; J: TRBJ2-3; size: .; DNA: TGTGCCAGCAGTCCTAGCACAGATACGCAGTATTTT; CDR3: CASSPSTDTQYF
V: TRBV30; D: .; J: TRBJ1-1; size: .; DNA: TGTGCCTGGAGTGGTCAGGGATCTGAAGCTTTCTTT; CDR3: CAWSGQGSEAFF
V: TRBV7-2; D: .; J: TRBJ2-1; size: .; DNA: TGTGCCAGCAGCTTCCGCGGCAGCTCCTACAATGAGCAGTTCTTC; CDR3: CASSFRGSSYNEQFF
V: TRBV5-1; D: TRBD1; J: TRBJ2-6; size: .; DNA: TGCGCCAGCAGCTCCCAGGGGGTCCCATTCCACGTCCTGACTTTC; CDR3: CASSSQGVPFHVLTF
V: TRBV3-1/TRBV3-2; D: .; J: TRBJ1-4; size: .; DNA: TGTGCCAGCAGCCAAGATCACCTGGACAGTTCAACTAATGAAAAACTGTTTTTT; CDR3: CASSQDHLDSSTNEKLFF
V: TRBV7-6; D: .; J: TRBJ1-4; size: .; DNA: TGTGCCAGCAGCCCATATGGGGCGCAAAATGAAAAACTGTTTTTT; CDR3: CASSPYGAQNEKLFF
V: TRBV9; D: TRBD1; J: TRBJ1-1; size: .; DNA: TGTGCCAGCAGCGTAGGAGGGACAGGGGACACTGAAGCTTTCTTT; CDR3: CASSVGGTGDTEAFF